Listed below are T cell receptor beta chains from one sample, sequenced in a study of identical twins. TCRdb reprocessed the 5' RACE reads with MiXCR, giving one entry per CDR3 protein. In the table there are 200,000 to 250,000 distinct CDR3 sequences, less than 8% of which are singletons. The same specimen was also included in a second study, on yellow fever vaccine responses in identical twins.

Sequences were obtained from memory (CD45RO+) T cells sorted from blood. Receptors were obtained from a woman younger than 35 in good health. The CDR3 runs from the conserved cysteine through the conserved F or W. A D gene is named only where the DNA matches it firmly. Expanded clones are given a class, and other clones once, few, many or no size at all.

>many|TRBD1|TRBJ2-5|TRBV12-3/TRBV12-4
CASRKGTAQVGETQYF
TGTGCCAGCAGAAAAGGGACAGCCCAGGTGGGAGAGACCCAGTACTTC
>many|TRBD2|TRBJ2-7|TRBV7-2
CASSLGGGDYYEQYF
TGTGCCAGCAGCTTAGGGGGAGGGGATTACTACGAGCAGTACTTC
>NA|NA|TRBJ2-7|TRBV9
CASSVGARTSSYEQYF
TGTGCCAGCAGCGTAGGTGCTAGAACAAGCTCCTACGAGCAGTACTTC
>NA|TRBD2|TRBJ2-1|TRBV27
CATERGVSYNEQFF
TGTGCCACAGAGCGGGGGGTCTCCTACAATGAGCAGTTCTTC
>many|NA|TRBJ2-3|TRBV7-2
CASSPGVLQYF
TGTGCCAGCAGCCCCGGGGTACTGCAGTATTTT
>few|TRBD2|TRBJ2-7|TRBV2
CASSPGTSNEQYF
TGTGCCAGCAGTCCCGGGACTAGCAACGAGCAGTACTTC
>NA|TRBD1|TRBJ2-1|TRBV6-4
CASSDAAGGPYNEQFF
TGTGCCAGCAGTGACGCCGCAGGGGGCCCTTACAATGAGCAGTTCTTC
>few|TRBD2|TRBJ2-1|TRBV7-8
CASSLSGSGGEQFF
TGTGCCAGCAGCTTAAGCGGGAGTGGAGGTGAGCAGTTCTTC
>many|NA|TRBJ1-1|TRBV3-1
CASGGPDEAFF
TGTGCCAGCGGCGGTCCCGATGAAGCTTTCTTT
>NA|TRBD2|TRBJ2-2|TRBV27
CASSFTSEAGELFF
TGTGCCAGCAGTTTTACTAGCGAGGCCGGGGAGCTGTTTTTT
>NA|NA|TRBJ1-6|TRBV7-2
CASSLMQGSSPLHF
TGTGCCAGCAGCTTAATGCAGGGGAGTTCACCCCTCCACTTT
>many|NA|TRBJ1-1|TRBV9
CASSVAGKTSGTEAFF
TGTGCCAGCAGCGTAGCCGGGAAAACCTCTGGCACTGAAGCTTTCTTT
>NA|NA|TRBJ2-1|TRBV14
CASSQLGDTYGNEQFF
TGTGCCAGCAGCCAACTAGGGGACACGTACGGCAATGAGCAGTTCTTC
>many|NA|TRBJ2-1|TRBV12-3/TRBV12-4
CASSLGASRNEQFF
TGTGCCAGCAGTTTAGGGGCTAGCAGGAATGAGCAGTTCTTC
>many|TRBD2|TRBJ2-1|TRBV27
CASSTSGGEGISYNEQFF
TGTGCCAGTTCAACTAGCGGGGGGGAGGGGATCTCCTACAATGAGCAGTTCTTC
>few|NA|TRBJ2-7|TRBV10-3
CAISDSGGGDYEQYF
TGTGCCATCAGTGATTCTGGTGGAGGGGACTACGAGCAGTACTTC
>NA|NA|TRBJ2-5|TRBV6-1
CASSMTWNQETQYF
TGTGCCAGCAGTATGACATGGAACCAAGAGACCCAGTACTTC
>few|NA|TRBJ2-1|TRBV20-1
CSARDLGGSAYPSSYNEQFF
TGCAGTGCTAGAGATTTGGGGGGTAGCGCATATCCAAGCTCCTACAATGAGCAGTTCTTC
>NA|NA|TRBJ2-3|TRBV28
CASNGPVNGDTQYF
TGTGCCAGCAACGGACCCGTCAACGGCGATACGCAGTATTTT
>few|TRBD1|TRBJ2-5|TRBV5-1
CASSVRTGAPETQYF
TGCGCCAGCAGCGTTAGGACAGGGGCACCAGAGACCCAGTACTTC
>NA|NA|TRBJ2-3|TRBV7-9
CASSLGLGDTQYF
TGTGCCAGCAGCTTAGGTTTAGGGGATACGCAGTATTTT
>many|NA|TRBJ1-6|TRBV3-1
CASSQSGPSYNSPLHF
TGTGCCAGCAGCCAATCGGGTCCTTCCTATAATTCACCCCTCCACTTT
>NA|NA|TRBJ2-7|TRBV13
CASDTTYEQYF
TGTGCCAGCGACACAACCTACGAGCAGTACTTC
>few|TRBD1|TRBJ2-3|TRBV20-1
CSAGRDRVPDTQYF
TGCAGTGCTGGCCGGGACAGGGTCCCAGATACGCAGTATTTT
>many|NA|TRBJ2-2|TRBV7-2
CASSLGRNTGELFF
TGTGCCAGCAGCTTGGGCCGGAACACCGGGGAGCTGTTTTTT
>NA|TRBD2|TRBJ2-1|TRBV4-2
CASSRASGYNEQFF
TGTGCCAGCAGTCGGGCTAGCGGGTACAATGAGCAGTTCTTC
>many|NA|TRBJ2-1|TRBV7-2
CASSPAVGRGEQFF
TGTGCCAGCAGCCCAGCGGTTGGGAGAGGGGAGCAGTTCTTC
>few|NA|TRBJ2-5|TRBV6-1
CASRHGGGEATQYF
TGTGCCAGCAGACACGGGGGTGGGGAAGCGACCCAGTACTTC
>many|NA|TRBJ1-4|TRBV20-1
CSASGGAQGEKLFF
TGCAGTGCTAGTGGGGGGGCTCAGGGGGAAAAACTGTTTTTT
>many|NA|TRBJ1-6|TRBV7-6
CASSLRTDNSPLHF
TGTGCCAGCAGCCTACGGACTGACAATTCACCCCTCCACTTT
>NA|TRBD1|TRBJ2-3|TRBV29-1
CSAARGGQGAADTQYF
TGCAGCGCCGCAAGGGGGGGACAGGGAGCGGCGGATACGCAGTATTTT
>many|NA|TRBJ2-6|TRBV5-1
CASSFRVISSGANVLTF
TGCGCCAGCAGCTTCAGGGTAATTAGCTCTGGGGCCAACGTCCTGACTTTC
>many|NA|TRBJ2-5|TRBV24-1
CATTEGETQYF
TGTGCCACCACGGAGGGGGAGACCCAGTACTTC
>NA|NA|TRBJ2-7|TRBV14
CASSHLDREEYF
TGTGCCAGCAGCCACCTAGACAGGGAGGAGTACTTC